These T cell receptor beta chains were read from a single sample in a study of T-cell memory formation after mild COVID-19. TCRdb redid the calling of the 5' RACE reads with MiXCR, one entry per CDR3 protein. The top ten clones hold about 12% of a sample with just under 550,000 distinct CDR3 sequences, about a fifth of them seen once. The specimen was PBMCs or a T cell subset sorted from them (not recorded which). These receptors all stem from an adult woman who had mild COVID-19 (a few samples of this study predate the infection). Cell type and time point are not known. CDR3s include the opening cysteine and the closing phenylalanine or tryptophan. The D gene is left open where the match is weak. The size of a clone is reported for some rows only, either as once, few or many, or as a class for expanded clones.

d_gene	j_gene	abundance	v_gene	CDR3nt	CDR3aa
NA	TRBJ2-3	NA	TRBV30	TGTGCCTGGAGTGTCTCCATGGCAGATACGCAGTATTTT	CAWSVSMADTQYF
TRBD2	TRBJ2-2	few	TRBV20-1	TGCAGTGCTAGGAGCGGGGGGCCAGCCGGGGAGCTGTTTTTT	CSARSGGPAGELFF
TRBD1	TRBJ2-7	few	TRBV7-2	TGTGCCAGCAGCTCCGGACAGGGGCTTGTCGAGCAGTACTTC	CASSSGQGLVEQYF
NA	TRBJ2-1	NA	TRBV7-9	TGTGCCAGCAGCCCCGAAGCGCTCCCCTACAATGAGCAGTTCTTC	CASSPEALPYNEQFF
NA	TRBJ2-6	NA	TRBV3-1	TGTGCCAGCAGCCGTGGAGGGGGAGCCAACGTCCTGACTTTC	CASSRGGGANVLTF
NA	TRBJ2-1	few	TRBV24-1	TGTGCCACCAGTGATCCCCGCTACAATGAGCAGTTCTTC	CATSDPRYNEQFF
TRBD2	TRBJ2-1	NA	TRBV7-9	TGTGCCAGCAGCTTACGGCGGGCGGGAGTGGGTAACCATGAGCAGTTCTTC	CASSLRRAGVGNHEQFF
NA	TRBJ1-1	NA	TRBV11-2	TGTGCCAGCAGCTTCCCAAGTACTGAAGCTTTCTTT	CASSFPSTEAFF
TRBD2	TRBJ2-5	few	TRBV7-9	TGTGCCAGCACTCGGACAAGTTTTAGCGGGACCTGGGAAGAGACCCAGTACTTC	CASTRTSFSGTWEETQYF
NA	TRBJ2-3	NA	TRBV4-1	TGCGCCAGCAGCTTGGGGCCATGGTCAGATACGCAGTATTTT	CASSLGPWSDTQYF
TRBD2	TRBJ2-7	few	TRBV12-3/TRBV12-4	TGTGCCAGCAGACTAGCGGGACAGGCCTACGAGCAGTACTTC	CASRLAGQAYEQYF
TRBD1	TRBJ2-3	many	TRBV11-2	TGTGCCAGCAGCTTAGAAGGGGGACAGGGAAGGAATACGCAGTATTTT	CASSLEGGQGRNTQYF
TRBD2	TRBJ2-7	few	TRBV12-3/TRBV12-4	TGTGCCAGCAGGAAAACTAGCGGTTCCTCCTACGAGCAGTACTTC	CASRKTSGSSYEQYF
NA	TRBJ2-7	NA	TRBV20-1	TGCAGTGCCCCCCCTGCAGGGCTTGGGTTCAACGAGCAGTACTTC	CSAPPAGLGFNEQYF
NA	TRBJ2-3	NA	TRBV5-1	TGCGCCAGCAGCCTAGACGTAGCGACCCCCACAGATACGCAGTATTTT	CASSLDVATPTDTQYF
NA	TRBJ1-4	NA	TRBV9	TGTGCCAGCAGCGGAGGGGGTTCGATGTTGGAAAAACTGTTTTTT	CASSGGGSMLEKLFF
TRBD1	TRBJ2-7	NA	TRBV7-3	TGTGCCAGCAGCTTAAATCCAGGGGGAGCCTACGAGCAGTACTTC	CASSLNPGGAYEQYF
NA	TRBJ2-7	NA	TRBV5-6	TGTGCCAGCAGCTTGGGGGACGGCGCAGGGGCCTACGAGCAGTACTTC	CASSLGDGAGAYEQYF
TRBD2	TRBJ2-1	NA	TRBV5-1	TGCGCCAGCAGCTTGGCGCCTAGCGGGAGGCAGTCTTACAATGAGCAGTTCTTC	CASSLAPSGRQSYNEQFF
NA	TRBJ2-4	few	TRBV29-1	TGCAGCGTTCTGGTTGACATTCAGTACTTC	CSVLVDIQYF
TRBD1	TRBJ2-2	NA	TRBV5-1	TGCGCCAGCAACGACAGGGCCACCGGGGAGCTGTTTTTT	CASNDRATGELFF
NA	TRBJ1-1	NA	TRBV12-3/TRBV12-4	TGTGCCAGCAGTTTCGGGCCTCGGTGGGATAACACTGAAGCTTTCTTT	CASSFGPRWDNTEAFF
NA	TRBJ1-6	NA	TRBV20-1	TGCAGTGCCCCTAAGCCCCCACGTAATTCACCCCTCCACTTT	CSAPKPPRNSPLHF
NA	TRBJ1-1	few	TRBV6-8	TGTGCCAGCAGTTACTCGTACGGGAACACTGAAGCTTTCTTT	CASSYSYGNTEAFF
NA	TRBJ1-1	few	TRBV19	TGTGCCAGTAGTCCGCCCGGGGCAGGGCACACTGAAGCTTTCTTT	CASSPPGAGHTEAFF
NA	TRBJ1-2	NA	TRBV19	TGTGCCAGTAGTATTCAGCGGGCAGGGGTGAACCAGCCGGACTTC	CASSIQRAGVNQPDF
TRBD2	TRBJ2-1	NA	TRBV4-1	TGCGCCAGCAGCCGACTAGCGGGCCAGCATGAGCAGTTCTTC	CASSRLAGQHEQFF
TRBD1	TRBJ1-2	NA	TRBV7-9	TGTGCCATCAGTTGGTCCGGGACAGGGGGCGCTGGCTACACCTTC	CAISWSGTGGAGYTF
TRBD1	TRBJ1-2	NA	TRBV19	TGTGCCAGTCGAGACAGGGTCTATGGCTACACCTTC	CASRDRVYGYTF
NA	TRBJ1-4	few	TRBV6-2/TRBV6-3	TGTGCCAGCAGCAACTCGACAAAGGTAGTAGGGCGCGAAAAACTGTTTTTT	CASSNSTKVVGREKLFF
NA	TRBJ2-3	NA	TRBV5-1	TGCGCCAGCAGCTTGGTAGGGGCCGCAGATACGCAGTATTTT	CASSLVGAADTQYF
NA	TRBJ1-2	few	TRBV7-8	TGTGCCAGCAGCTTAGAAAGCGCGGGCTATGGCTACACCTTC	CASSLESAGYGYTF
TRBD2	TRBJ2-3	few	TRBV5-1	TGCGCCAGCTCGCCTGGAGCGGGAGATCCTCTTGTCACAGATACGCAGTATTTT	CASSPGAGDPLVTDTQYF
TRBD2	TRBJ2-1	NA	TRBV7-9	TGTGCCAGCAGCTTCCCGGGGGGGACTAGCGGGAGGGGATACTACAATGAGCAGTTCTTC	CASSFPGGTSGRGYYNEQFF
TRBD1	TRBJ1-2	few	TRBV5-1	TGCGCCAGCAGCCCGACAGGGGATCAAGCCGTCTATGGCTACACCTTC	CASSPTGDQAVYGYTF
NA	TRBJ2-2	NA	TRBV28	TGTGCCAGCAGTGGTCCTCGTACCGGGGAGCTGTTTTTT	CASSGPRTGELFF
NA	TRBJ2-1	NA	TRBV19	TGTGCCAGTAGTATAACAGGGTACAATGAGCAGTTCTTC	CASSITGYNEQFF
TRBD1	TRBJ1-2	NA	TRBV18	TGTGCCAGCTCACCAATTTCCGGACAGGGGAAAGCTGGTGGCTACACCTTC	CASSPISGQGKAGGYTF
TRBD1	TRBJ1-1	few	TRBV11-2	TGTGCCAGCAGCGGCCCGGGACAGGGCGCTACGGGGGGAGCTTTCTTT	CASSGPGQGATGGAFF
NA	TRBJ2-4	NA	TRBV11-1	TGTGCCAGCAGCTTAGGGGGAGCACAGGTCAATAACATTCAGTACTTC	CASSLGGAQVNNIQYF
NA	TRBJ2-7	few	TRBV27	TGTGCCAGCAGTTCCTACCGGGACAACCTCTACGAGCAGTACTTC	CASSSYRDNLYEQYF
NA	TRBJ2-7	few	TRBV5-1	TGCGCCAGCAGCGGGGGGGCAGGGTCGTACGAGCAGTACTTC	CASSGGAGSYEQYF
NA	TRBJ2-3	few	TRBV4-1	TGCGCCAGCAGCCAAGCCCCCCTGCCCGATACGCAGTATTTT	CASSQAPLPDTQYF
NA	TRBJ1-1	few	TRBV20-1	TGCAGTGCTAGAGATCTTTCAGGGGCTGAAGCTTTCTTT	CSARDLSGAEAFF
NA	TRBJ1-2	NA	TRBV19	TGTGCCAGTAATTTCCATGGCTACACCTTC	CASNFHGYTF
NA	TRBJ1-1	many	TRBV11-2	TGTGCCAGCAGCTCATCGTGGAGGAGTGAAGCTTTCTTT	CASSSSWRSEAFF
TRBD1	TRBJ2-7	once	TRBV4-1	TGCGCCAGCAGCCACCACGACAGGGGGCTCGACGAGCAGTACTTC	CASSHHDRGLDEQYF
NA	TRBJ1-6	NA	TRBV7-9	TGTGCCAGCAGCTCACTCGGGGGAGGCTATAATTCACCCCTCCACTTT	CASSSLGGGYNSPLHF
TRBD1	TRBJ2-1	few	TRBV18	TGTGCCAGCTCACCTTTACCGACAGGGGGACACTACAATGAGCAGTTCTTC	CASSPLPTGGHYNEQFF
TRBD1	TRBJ2-1	NA	TRBV5-6	TGTGCCAGCAGCGGCCTCGGACAGGAAACCTACAATGAGCAGTTCTTC	CASSGLGQETYNEQFF
NA	TRBJ2-7	NA	TRBV15	TGTGCCACCAGCAGAGATCTCGGCAGGGCCAAATTCTACGAGCAGTACTTC	CATSRDLGRAKFYEQYF
NA	TRBJ1-1	NA	TRBV7-9	TGTGCCAGCAGCTCCCACAGGGACCTGAACACTGAAGCTTTCTTT	CASSSHRDLNTEAFF
NA	TRBJ1-4	NA	TRBV9	TGTGCCAGCAGCGACCAGGACAGCCCTAATGAAAAACTGTTTTTT	CASSDQDSPNEKLFF
TRBD2	TRBJ2-1	NA	TRBV12-3/TRBV12-4	TGTGCCAGCACCCCTCCAGGACTAGAAGCCTACAATGAGCAGTTCTTC	CASTPPGLEAYNEQFF
NA	TRBJ2-7	NA	TRBV12-3/TRBV12-4	TGTGCCAGCAGGCTCGGCTCCTACGAGCAGTACTTC	CASRLGSYEQYF